This TCR beta chain was captured by sequencing in a study of T cell changes during pregnancy in multiple sclerosis. Using immunoSEQ multiplex PCR, the repertoire was profiled, and TCRdb retains in-frame clones only, with some absent. The table lists around 60,000 clones, about 94% of them singletons. The CDR3 loop spans 15 amino acids. The junction had 4 bases not matched to a gene; V was cut back by 0 bases and J by 7 bases. The germline gives CDR1 SGHNT, CDR2 YYREEE (reference sequence). V and J are TRBV5-4 and TRBJ2-2, with 9 bases lining up with TRBD2. The TCR originated in a female donor with multiple sclerosis, enrolled in a pregnancy study. The sample consisted of CD4+ T cells from peripheral blood mononuclear cells, taken before pregnancy. The DNA for the CDR3 is TGTGCCAGCAGCTTGGTAGCGGGAGAGGGCGGGGAGCTGTTTTTT. The encoded protein is CASSLVAGEGGELFF.